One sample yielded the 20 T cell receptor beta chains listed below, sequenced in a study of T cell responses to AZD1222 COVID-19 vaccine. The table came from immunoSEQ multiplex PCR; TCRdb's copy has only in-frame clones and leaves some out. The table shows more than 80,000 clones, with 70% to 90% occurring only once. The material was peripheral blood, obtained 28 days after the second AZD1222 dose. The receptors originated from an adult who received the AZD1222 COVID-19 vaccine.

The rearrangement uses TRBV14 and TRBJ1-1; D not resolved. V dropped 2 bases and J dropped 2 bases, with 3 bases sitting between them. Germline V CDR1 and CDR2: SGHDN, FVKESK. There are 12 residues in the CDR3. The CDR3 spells CASSQTNTEAFF. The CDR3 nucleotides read TGTGCCAGCAGCCAAACCAACACTGAAGCTTTCTTT.

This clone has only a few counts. The CDR3 spells CASSLGDRGNQPQHF. The DNA for the CDR3 is TGTGCCAGCAGCTTGGGAGACAGGGGCAATCAGCCCCAGCATTTT. V usage is TRBV5-6 and J usage is TRBJ1-5; TRBD1 matches 7 bases. The CDR3 is made up of 15 amino acids. Trimming cost V 0 bases and J 2 bases; bases outside gene matches: 2. CDR1 is SGHDT, CDR2 YYEEEE, per germline.

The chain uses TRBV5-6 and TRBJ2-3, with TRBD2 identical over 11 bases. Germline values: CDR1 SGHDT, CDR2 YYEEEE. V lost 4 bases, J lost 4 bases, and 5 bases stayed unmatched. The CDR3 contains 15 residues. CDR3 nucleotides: TGTGCCAGCAGCCTACTAGCGGGAGCTTCAGATACGCAGTATTTT. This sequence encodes CASSLLAGASDTQYF.

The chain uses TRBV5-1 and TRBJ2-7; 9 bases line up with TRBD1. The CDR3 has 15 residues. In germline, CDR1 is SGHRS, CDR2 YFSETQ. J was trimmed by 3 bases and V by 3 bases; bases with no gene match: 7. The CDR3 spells CASSSGDRGVYEQYF. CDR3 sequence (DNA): TGCGCCAGCAGCTCGGGAGACAGGGGGGTCTACGAGCAGTACTTC.

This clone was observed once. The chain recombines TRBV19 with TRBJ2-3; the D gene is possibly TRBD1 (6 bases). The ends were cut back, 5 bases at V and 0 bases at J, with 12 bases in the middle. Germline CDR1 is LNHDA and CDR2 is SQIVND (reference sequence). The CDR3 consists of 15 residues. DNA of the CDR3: TGTGCCAGTAGTGCCGACAGGTCTAGCACAGATACGCAGTATTTT. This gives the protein CASSADRSSTDTQYF. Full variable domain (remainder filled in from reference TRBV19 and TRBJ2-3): DGGITQSPKYLFRKEGQNVTLSCEQNLNHDAMYWYRQDPGQGLRLIYYSQIVNDFQKGDIAEGYSVSREKKESFPLTVTSAQKNPTAFYLCASSADRSSTDTQYFGPGTRLTVL.

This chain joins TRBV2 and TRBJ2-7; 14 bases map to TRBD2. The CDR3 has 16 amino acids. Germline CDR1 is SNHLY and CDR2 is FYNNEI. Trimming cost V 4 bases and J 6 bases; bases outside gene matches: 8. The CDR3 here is CASSGTSGRPRGEQYF. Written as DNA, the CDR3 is TGTGCCAGCAGTGGGACTAGCGGGAGGCCTAGGGGCGAGCAGTACTTC. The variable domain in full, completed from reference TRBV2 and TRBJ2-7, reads EPEVTQTPSHQVTQMGQEVILRCVPISNHLYFYWYRQILGQKVEFLVSFYNNEISEKSEIFDDQFSVERPDGSNFTLKIRSTKLEDSAMYFCASSGTSGRPRGEQYFGPGTRLTVT.

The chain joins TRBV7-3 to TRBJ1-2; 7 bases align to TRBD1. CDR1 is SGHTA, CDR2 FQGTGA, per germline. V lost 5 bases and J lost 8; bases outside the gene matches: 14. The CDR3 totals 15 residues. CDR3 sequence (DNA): TGTGCCAGCAGCCCTTCGAATACAGGGGCTGCCGGCTACACCTTC. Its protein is CASSPSNTGAAGYTF. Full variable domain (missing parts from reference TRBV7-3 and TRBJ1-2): GAGVSQTPSNKVTEKGKYVELRCDPISGHTALYWYRQSLGQGPEFLIYFQGTGAADDSGLPNDRFFAVRPEGSVSTLKIQRTERGDSAVYLCASSPSNTGAAGYTFGSGTRLTVV.

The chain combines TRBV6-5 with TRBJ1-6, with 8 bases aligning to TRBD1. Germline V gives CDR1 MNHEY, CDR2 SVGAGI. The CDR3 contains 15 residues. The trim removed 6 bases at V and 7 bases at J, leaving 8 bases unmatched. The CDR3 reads CASRRQGSGNSPLHF. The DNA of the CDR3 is TGTGCCAGCAGGAGACAGGGGTCGGGGAATTCACCCCTCCACTTT.

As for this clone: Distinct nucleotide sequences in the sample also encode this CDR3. CDR3 DNA sequence: TGTGCCAGCAGCTTGTCGGTAATCGATTCACCCCTCCACTTT. Encoded protein: CASSLSVIDSPLHF. The V and J genes are TRBV11-2 and TRBJ1-6; no clear D gene. Trimming stripped 3 bases from V and 8 bases from J, with 11 bases between. The CDR3 contains 14 residues. Germline V gives CDR1 SGHAT, CDR2 FQNNGV.

The CDR3 bases are TGTGCCAGCAGTTGGGGGGAGGGGGAGACCCAGTACTTC. Its protein is CASSWGEGETQYF. The rearrangement uses TRBV6-5 and TRBJ2-5; 7 positions match TRBD2. The CDR3 is 13 amino acids. Per the germline V gene, CDR1 is MNHEY and CDR2 is SVGAGI. V lost 4 bases, J lost 5 bases, and 4 bases stayed unmatched.

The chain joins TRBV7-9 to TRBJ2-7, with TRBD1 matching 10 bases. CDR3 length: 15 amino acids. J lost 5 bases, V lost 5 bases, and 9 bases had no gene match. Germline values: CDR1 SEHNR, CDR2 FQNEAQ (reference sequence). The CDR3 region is CASSPSWDRGHEQYF. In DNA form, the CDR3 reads TGTGCCAGCAGCCCCTCGTGGGACAGGGGCCACGAGCAGTACTTC.

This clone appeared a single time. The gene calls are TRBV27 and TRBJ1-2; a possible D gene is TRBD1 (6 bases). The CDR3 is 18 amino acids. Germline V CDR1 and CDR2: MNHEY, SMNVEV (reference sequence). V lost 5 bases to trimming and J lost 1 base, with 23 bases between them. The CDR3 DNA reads TGTGCCAGCAGTCCCGCCATTTTCAGATCGGGACATAACTATGGCTACACCTTC. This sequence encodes CASSPAIFRSGHNYGYTF.

In DNA, the CDR3 is TGTGCCAGCGGACAGGGGGCCTATGGCTACACCTTC. Amino acids: CASGQGAYGYTF. V gene TRBV6-5 combines with J gene TRBJ1-2; 11 bases map to TRBD1. CDR3 size: 12 residues. Looked up from germline, CDR1 is MNHEY and CDR2 is SVGAGI. After removal of 8 bases from V and 4 bases from J, the junction contained 0 bases not matched to a gene.

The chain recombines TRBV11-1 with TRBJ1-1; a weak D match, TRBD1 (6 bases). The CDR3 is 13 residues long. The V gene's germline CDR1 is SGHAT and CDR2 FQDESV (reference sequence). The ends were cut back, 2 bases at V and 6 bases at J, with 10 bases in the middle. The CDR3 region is CASSLLQGSEAFF. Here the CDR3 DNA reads TGTGCCAGCAGCTTACTACAGGGATCTGAAGCTTTCTTT.

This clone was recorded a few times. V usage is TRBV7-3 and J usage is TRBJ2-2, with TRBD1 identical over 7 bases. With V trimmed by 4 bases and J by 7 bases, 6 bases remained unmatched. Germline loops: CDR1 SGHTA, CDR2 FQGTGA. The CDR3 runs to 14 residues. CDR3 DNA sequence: TGTGCCAGCAGCTCGACAGGGCCAGGCGGGGAGCTGTTTTTT. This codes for CASSSTGPGGELFF.

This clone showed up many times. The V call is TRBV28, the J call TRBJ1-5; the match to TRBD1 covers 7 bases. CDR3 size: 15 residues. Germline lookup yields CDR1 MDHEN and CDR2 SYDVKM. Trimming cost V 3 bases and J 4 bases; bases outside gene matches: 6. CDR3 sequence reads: CASSFPGGSNQPQHF. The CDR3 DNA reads TGTGCCAGCAGTTTCCCAGGGGGGAGTAATCAGCCCCAGCATTTT.

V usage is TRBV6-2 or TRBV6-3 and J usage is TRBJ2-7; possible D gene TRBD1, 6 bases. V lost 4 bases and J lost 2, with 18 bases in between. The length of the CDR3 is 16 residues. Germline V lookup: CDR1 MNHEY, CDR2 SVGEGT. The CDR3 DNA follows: TGTGCCAGCAGTTTTTCAGGGGCCATCAGTACCTACGAGCAGTACTTC. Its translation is CASSFSGAISTYEQYF.

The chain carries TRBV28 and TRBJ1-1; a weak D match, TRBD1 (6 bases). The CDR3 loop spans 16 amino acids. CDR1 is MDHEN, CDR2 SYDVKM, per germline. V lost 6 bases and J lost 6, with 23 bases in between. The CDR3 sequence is CASRTAGVILLPEAFF. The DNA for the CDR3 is TGTGCCAGCAGGACTGCAGGGGTCATCCTACTGCCTGAAGCTTTCTTT.

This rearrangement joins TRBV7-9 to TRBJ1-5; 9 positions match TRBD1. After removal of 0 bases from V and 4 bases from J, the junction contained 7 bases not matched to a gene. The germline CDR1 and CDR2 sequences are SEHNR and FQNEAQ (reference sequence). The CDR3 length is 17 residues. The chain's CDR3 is CASSLAGQGRWNQPQHF. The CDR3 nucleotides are TGTGCCAGCAGCTTAGCGGGACAGGGTCGATGGAATCAGCCCCAGCATTTT.

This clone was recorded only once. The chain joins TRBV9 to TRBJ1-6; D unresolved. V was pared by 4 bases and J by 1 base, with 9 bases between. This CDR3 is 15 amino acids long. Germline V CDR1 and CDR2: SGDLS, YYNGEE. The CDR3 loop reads CASSPGASYNSPLHF. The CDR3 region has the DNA TGTGCCAGCAGCCCGGGAGCGTCCTATAATTCACCCCTCCACTTT.